One and the same sample provided the 13 T cell receptor beta chains below, sequenced in a study of shared clonotypes between healthy human individuals. Sequencing was performed with immunoSEQ multiplex PCR; in TCRdb, only in-frame clones are kept and a portion is missing. The sample yields under 2,500,000 clones, almost 96% seen once. The sequencing input was naive CD4+ T cells sorted from blood. The subset here: CD45RA+ positively selected. The receptor set was obtained from a man aged 18-30 years in good health.

The chain carries TRBV6-5 and TRBJ2-5; 7 bases match TRBD2. The DNA end is a closer match to TRBJ2-7, so the J assignment may be wrong. The CDR3 has 14 residues. Germline-derived CDR1 and CDR2 are MNHEY and SVGAGI. CDR3 nucleotide sequence: TGTGCCACCCGGTGGGGAGGGGATCGCTACGAGCAGTACTTC. Translating gives CATRWGGDRYEQYF.

Turning to this clone: The same CDR3 is also encoded by other DNA sequences in this sample. This chain links TRBV19 with TRBJ2-7; a weak D match, TRBD1 (6 bases). The CDR3 loop spans 14 amino acids. Germline V gene data show CDR1 as LNHDA and CDR2 as SQIVND (reference sequence). Deletions cut 5 bases from V and 4 bases from J, with 15 bases between. The CDR3 DNA reads TGTGCCAGTAGTCTGCGGACAGCGACGTACGAGCAGTACTTC. Its protein product is CASSLRTATYEQYF. Combining the CDR3 with reference TRBV19 and TRBJ2-7 gives the whole variable domain DGGITQSPKYLFRKEGQNVTLSCEQNLNHDAMYWYRQDPGQGLRLIYYSQIVNDFQKGDIAEGYSVSREKKESFPLTVTSAQKNPTAFYLCASSLRTATYEQYFGPGTRLTVT.

The chain links TRBV2 to TRBJ2-1; TRBD2 matches 11 bases. The CDR3 runs 15 residues. Trimming cost V 4 bases and J 6 bases; bases outside gene matches: 5. Looked up from germline, CDR1 is SNHLY and CDR2 is FYNNEI. The CDR3 DNA reads TGTGCCAGCAGTGGTGTAGCGGGGGGGCTCAATGAGCAGTTCTTC. Translating it yields CASSGVAGGLNEQFF.

This chain joins TRBV28 and TRBJ2-1; D may be TRBD1 (6 bases). Germline V CDR1 and CDR2: MDHEN, SYDVKM. V lost 8 bases and J 4 bases, leaving 18 bases between the germline ends. CDR3 size: 15 residues. CDR3 loop: CASLLGDTRYNEQFF. The CDR3 region has the DNA TGTGCCAGCCTCCTCGGGGACACAAGATACAATGAGCAGTTCTTC.

CDR3 loop: CAWSVVNEQFF. DNA for the CDR3: TGTGCCTGGAGTGTAGTGAATGAGCAGTTCTTC. The rearrangement uses TRBV30 and TRBJ2-1; no clear D. The CDR3 sequence is 11 residues long. Trimming cost V 0 bases and J 7 bases, with 4 bases left between them. In germline, CDR1 is GTSNPN, CDR2 SVGIG (reference sequence).

The chain uses TRBV10-3 and TRBJ1-3, with D unresolved. Germline V CDR1 and CDR2: ENHRY, SYGVKD. This CDR3 comprises 15 residues. Trimming shortened V by 6 bases and J by 0 bases, and 12 bases separated the two germline ends. The CDR3: CAISAENISGNTIYF. As DNA, the CDR3 is TGTGCCATCAGCGCCGAGAACATCTCTGGAAACACCATATATTTT.

This chain connects TRBV5-1 to TRBJ2-3; D may be TRBD1 (6 bases). The V gene lost 0 bases and the J gene lost 1 base, with 9 bases spanning the gap. The CDR3 length is 15 residues. Germline loops: CDR1 SGHRS, CDR2 YFSETQ. The CDR3 nucleotides are TGCGCCAGCAGCTTGGTCAGGGGCGGCACAGATACGCAGTATTTT. Its protein product is CASSLVRGGTDTQYF.

The chain has TRBV2 and TRBJ2-7, with 10 positions matching TRBD1. Per the germline V gene, CDR1 is SNHLY and CDR2 is FYNNEI. J lost 8 bases, V lost 3 bases, and 7 bases had no gene match. The CDR3 consists of 14 residues. The DNA for the CDR3 is TGTGCCAGCAGTGAGGAGGGACAGGGGAGTCAGCAGTACTTC. Encoded protein: CASSEEGQGSQQYF.

This chain uses TRBV11-2 with TRBJ2-2; 8 nucleotides align to TRBD2. The CDR3 length is 18 residues. Germline CDR1 reads SGHAT; CDR2 reads FQNNGV. The V segment lost 1 base and the J segment 4 bases; nucleotides outside the gene matches: 11. The CDR3 bases are TGTGCCAGCAGCTTAGTATTAGGGCTAGCGGGCTTCACCGGGGAGCTGTTTTTT. It translates to CASSLVLGLAGFTGELFF.

This chain uses TRBV6-1 with TRBJ2-7; weak D call: TRBD2 (6 bases). There are 14 residues in the CDR3. Germline V lookup: CDR1 MNHNS, CDR2 SASEGT. V was pared by 5 bases and J by 4 bases, with 15 bases between. CDR3 sequence reads: CASSFPGLTYEQYF. The CDR3, as DNA: TGTGCCAGCAGTTTTCCGGGACTGACTTACGAGCAGTACTTC.

This sequence joins TRBV6-4 and TRBJ1-2, with D hard to call. The CDR3 runs to 16 residues. The germline V and J ends were trimmed by 6 bases and 0 bases, with 17 bases remaining between them. The germline V gene has CDR1 MRHNA and CDR2 SNTAGT. This CDR3 is CASRGRRSPPNYGYTF. The CDR3 region has the DNA TGTGCCAGCAGAGGGCGGCGGTCCCCTCCTAACTATGGCTACACCTTC.

The CDR3 DNA sequence: TGTGCCAGCACCCGAGGTTCACCCCTCCACTTT. Its translation: CASTRGSPLHF. The chain joins TRBV28 to TRBJ1-6, with D unclear. The CDR3 length is 11 residues. From germline, CDR1 is MDHEN and CDR2 SYDVKM. Trimming removed 7 bases at V and 9 bases at J, with 7 bases between.

The gene calls are TRBV2 and TRBJ1-4; D gene ambiguous. The germline V gene has CDR1 SNHLY and CDR2 FYNNEI. V was pared by 4 bases and J by 7 bases, with 16 bases between. This CDR3 contains 15 residues. For the CDR3, the DNA is TGTGCCAGCAGTGGGGAGGGTAGGACGGGTGAAAAACTGTTTTTT. Translated: CASSGEGRTGEKLFF.